The 27 T cell receptor beta chains below all came from one sample that was sequenced in a study of T cell responses to AZD1222 COVID-19 vaccine. Here immunoSEQ multiplex PCR was the method, and the copy in TCRdb shows in-frame clones only, minus some. The repertoire includes about 130,000 clones, around 90% of them detected once, and 1.5% to 2% sits in the top ten. The sequenced sample was peripheral blood, obtained on day 0 of AZD1222 vaccination. The receptor set was obtained from an adult in good health.

V gene TRBV4-3 combines with J gene TRBJ1-4; 7 bases fit TRBD1. J lost 7 bases, V lost 2 bases, and 4 bases had no gene match. Germline V gene data show CDR1 as LGHNA and CDR2 as YSLEER. The CDR3 has 14 residues. The CDR3 loop is CASSQQTGPEKLFF. CDR3 bases: TGCGCCAGCAGCCAACAGACAGGGCCTGAAAAACTGTTTTTT.

J is TRBJ1-2 and V is TRBV5-5; D remains ambiguous. V gave up 1 base and J gave up 2 bases, with 9 bases separating them. CDR3 length: 14 amino acids. Germline CDR1 is SGHKS and CDR2 is YYEKEE (reference sequence). The CDR3 here is CASSLFLGNYGYTF. The CDR3 nucleotides read TGTGCCAGCAGCTTGTTTTTGGGAAACTATGGCTACACCTTC.

About this clone: An end of the junction differs from the germline gene, which may be a read error. The rearrangement uses TRBV3-1 (or the pseudogene TRBV3-2) and TRBJ2-7, with D tentatively TRBD2 (5 bases). Germline V gene lookup returns CDR1 LGHDT and CDR2 YNNKEL (reference sequence). The CDR3 sequence is 15 residues long. CDR3 protein: CASSRSERPDLLTDF. The CDR3 DNA sequence: TGTGCCAGCAGCCGTTCTGAGCGGCCGGACTTACTAACGGACTTC.

V gene TRBV6-7 combines with J gene TRBJ1-1, with TRBD1 matching 7 bases. Being an ORF, TRBV6-7 has a function that is uncertain. V dropped 7 bases and J dropped 7; count of bases not matched to a gene: 9. This CDR3 spans 13 amino acids. CDR3 in amino acids: CASIHPTGYEAFF. CDR3 in DNA: TGTGCCAGCATTCATCCGACAGGGTATGAAGCTTTCTTT.

V gene TRBV5-1 combines with J gene TRBJ2-3; D call uncertain. Germline loops: CDR1 SGHRS, CDR2 YFSETQ. Trimming took 0 bases from V and 1 from J, leaving 12 bases between them. This CDR3 has 16 residues. In DNA, the CDR3 is TGCGCCAGCAGCTTGGGTTGGTCCGGAGGCACAGATACGCAGTATTTT. Protein: CASSLGWSGGTDTQYF.

This chain connects TRBV6-6 to TRBJ1-5; D gene uncertain. The germline V gene has CDR1 MNHNY and CDR2 SVGAGI (reference sequence). The CDR3 sequence is 16 residues long. The V end lost 7 bases, the J end lost 4 bases, and 20 bases lay between the germline ends. CDR3 region: CASTDVLGTGNQPQHF. The DNA for the CDR3 is TGTGCCAGCACCGATGTCTTAGGAACTGGAAATCAGCCCCAGCATTTT.

The J gene is TRBJ2-7, the V gene TRBV7-2; a weak D match, TRBD1 (5 bases). V lost 3 bases to trimming and J lost 6 bases, with 18 bases between them. CDR3 length: 15 residues. The germline V gene has CDR1 SGHTA and CDR2 FQGNSA. CDR3 nucleotides: TGTGCCAGCAGCTTTGGAAGCATGTCTAGGGGCGAGCAGTACTTC. It codes for CASSFGSMSRGEQYF.

The chain has TRBV10-3 and TRBJ1-1; 10 bases agree with TRBD1. V dropped 2 bases and J dropped 8; count of bases not matched to a gene: 5. The length of the CDR3 is 14 residues. Germline CDR1 is ENHRY and CDR2 is SYGVKD. The CDR3 nucleotides are TGTGCCATCAGTGAGAATCGGGACAGGGGAGAAGCTTTCTTT. Its translation: CAISENRDRGEAFF.

The chain carries TRBV19 and TRBJ1-6; unclear D gene. V was clipped by 6 bases and J by 5 bases, with 2 bases between them. The CDR3 runs 11 residues. Germline CDR1 and CDR2: LNHDA and SQIVND (reference sequence). CDR3 nucleotides: TGTGCCAGTAGGGATAATTCACCCCTCCACTTT. Translation gives CASRDNSPLHF.

The V and J genes are TRBV11-3 and TRBJ2-3, with D perhaps TRBD2 (6 bases). Germline-derived CDR1 and CDR2 are SGHNT and YENEEA. This CDR3 spans 13 amino acids. The germline V and J ends were trimmed by 5 bases and 2 bases, with 8 bases remaining between them. DNA for the CDR3: TGTGCCAGCAGCCGGGGGTCCACAGATACGCAGTATTTT. This sequence encodes CASSRGSTDTQYF.

The chain couples TRBV10-3 to TRBJ1-2; D gene unclear. Germline assignment: CDR1 ENHRY and CDR2 SYGVKD. This CDR3 is built from 16 residues. The ends were cut back, 0 bases at V and 0 bases at J, with 11 bases in the middle. CDR3 in DNA: TGTGCCATCAGTGAGTCACCCGGGAACTCTAACTATGGCTACACCTTC. Amino acids: CAISESPGNSNYGYTF.

The CDR3 DNA sequence: TGTGCCAGCAGTGCCTCGATCTCTAGCACAGATACGCAGTATTTT. Translating gives CASSASISSTDTQYF. The chain is built from TRBV6-4 and TRBJ2-3; D is unclear. With 4 bases removed from V and 0 bases from J, the gap between germline ends came to 11 bases. This CDR3 has 15 residues. The germline gives CDR1 MRHNA, CDR2 SNTAGT.

This sequence joins TRBV19 and TRBJ1-6; D is unclear. Looked up from germline, CDR1 is LNHDA and CDR2 is SQIVND (reference sequence). Trimming took 1 base from V and 9 from J, leaving 7 bases between them. The CDR3 consists of 13 residues. CDR3 sequence: CASSIGPGSPLHF. As DNA, the CDR3 is TGTGCCAGTAGTATAGGCCCAGGTTCACCCCTCCACTTT.

In this sample, this clone turned up once. The V and J genes are TRBV5-4 and TRBJ2-7; unclear D gene. The V and J ends lost 2 bases and 2 bases respectively, with 14 bases between them. This CDR3 is built from 15 residues. The germline V gene has CDR1 SGHNT and CDR2 YYREEE (reference sequence). CDR3 region: CASSFEGTRAYEQYF. The DNA for the CDR3 is TGTGCCAGCAGCTTTGAAGGCACCCGAGCCTACGAGCAGTACTTC.

About this clone: Germline is not matched at one junction end, which may reflect a read error. J is TRBJ1-2 and V is TRBV7-8, with D maybe TRBD1 (5 bases). CDR3 length: 13 residues. CDR1 and CDR2 (germline): SGHVS, FQNEAQ. CDR3 in DNA: TGTGCCAGCAGCTTAGGCATGACAGCGGTTATGGCCTTC. This translates into CASSLGMTAVMAF.

The rearrangement links TRBV3-1 (or the pseudogene TRBV3-2) to TRBJ1-2, with 7 positions matching TRBD1. The germline CDR1 and CDR2 sequences are LGHDT and YNNKEL (reference sequence). The CDR3 is 12 amino acids. V dropped 5 bases and J dropped 4; count of bases not matched to a gene: 1. The CDR3 region is CASSGDSYGYTF. The CDR3 DNA reads as TGTGCCAGCAGCGGGGACAGCTATGGCTACACCTTC.

The chain joins TRBV19 to TRBJ2-2; no reliable D call. The CDR3 is 14 residues long. Germline CDR1 and CDR2: LNHDA and SQIVND (reference sequence). V was cut by 3 bases and J by 4 bases, with 9 bases left in between. The CDR3 sequence is CASSILQSTGELFF. DNA of the CDR3: TGTGCCAGTAGTATCCTACAATCCACCGGGGAGCTGTTTTTT.

V and J are TRBV21-1 and TRBJ1-1. TRBV21-1 corresponds to a pseudogene. The CDR3 length is 12 residues. Here the CDR3 reads CASTQGRTEAFF. CDR3 in DNA: TGTGCCAGCACCCAAGGTAGGACTGAAGCTTTCTTT.

J is TRBJ1-4 and V is TRBV20-1; the D is unclear. Germline values: CDR1 DFQATT, CDR2 SNEGSKA (reference sequence). V was cut by 1 base and J by 8 bases, with 5 bases left in between. The CDR3 spans 11 residues. The CDR3 DNA sequence: TGCAGTGCTAGAGGTGTCGAAAAACTGTTTTTT. Translated, it gives CSARGVEKLFF.

This chain uses TRBV11-2 with TRBJ1-2; unclear D gene. The V gene lost 0 bases and the J gene lost 10 bases, with 21 bases spanning the gap. Germline lookup yields CDR1 SGHAT and CDR2 FQNNGV. The CDR3 totals 16 residues. The CDR3 DNA follows: TGTGCCAGCAGCTTAGATGGAGTCGACACCAAATCCGCCTACACCTTC. Its protein product is CASSLDGVDTKSAYTF.

The V and J genes are TRBV5-1 and TRBJ1-2; 11 bases align to TRBD1. This CDR3 is 14 amino acids long. V was clipped by 4 bases and J by 3 bases; unmatched bases: 2. Germline V CDR1 and CDR2: SGHRS, YFSETQ. CDR3 in DNA: TGCGCCAGCAGCCCGGGACAGGGGGACTATGGCTACACCTTC. This gives the protein CASSPGQGDYGYTF. Using reference TRBV5-1 and TRBJ1-2 for the parts outside the CDR3, the full variable domain is KAGVTQTPRYLIKTRGQQVTLSCSPISGHRSVSWYQQTPGQGLQFLFEYFSETQRNKGNFPGRFSGRQFSNSRSEMNVSTLELGDSALYLCASSPGQGDYGYTFGSGTRLTVV.

The V call is TRBV6-4, the J call TRBJ2-2; TRBD2 matches 8 bases. The CDR3 is 14 residues long. CDR1 is MRHNA and CDR2 is SNTAGT in the germline V gene. V lost 4 bases and J lost 4; bases outside the gene matches: 2. This CDR3 reads CASSAAGGTGELFF. CDR3 bases: TGTGCCAGCAGTGCGGCGGGGGGCACCGGGGAGCTGTTTTTT.

This clone was seen repeatedly, ten times or more. The same CDR3 arises from other DNA sequences in this sample as well. The rearrangement joins TRBV4-1 to TRBJ1-2; 8 bases fit TRBD1. V dropped 1 base and J dropped 4; count of bases not matched to a gene: 2. Germline CDR1 MGHRA, CDR2 YSYEKL. CDR3 length: 14 residues. CDR3 sequence reads: CASSQGTGPYGYTF. The CDR3 nucleotides read TGCGCCAGCAGCCAAGGGACAGGGCCCTATGGCTACACCTTC.

This clone was found a few times. The chain recombines TRBV27 with TRBJ1-5; D remains ambiguous. V lost 2 bases and J lost 5, with 7 bases in between. Germline loops: CDR1 MNHEY, CDR2 SMNVEV (reference sequence). This CDR3 spans 13 amino acids. CDR3 in DNA: TGTGCCAGCAGTTTAAGTCGGGATCAGCCCCAGCATTTT. This sequence encodes CASSLSRDQPQHF.

The V and J genes are TRBV11-3 and TRBJ1-1; D is uncertain. CDR1 and CDR2 from the germline V gene are SGHNT and YENEEA. The CDR3 is 14 amino acids. Trimming took 5 bases from V and 1 from J, leaving 11 bases between them. This CDR3 reads CASSPVLGNTEAFF. The CDR3 DNA sequence: TGTGCCAGCAGCCCAGTCCTGGGGAACACTGAAGCTTTCTTT.

The chain couples TRBV10-3 to TRBJ2-5; the D is unclear. Germline V gene data show CDR1 as ENHRY and CDR2 as SYGVKD. The CDR3 runs to 15 residues. The V end lost 4 bases, the J end lost 4 bases, and 16 bases lay between the germline ends. Here the CDR3 DNA reads TGTGCCATCAGTGCCACAATCACAGATAGAGAGACCCAGTACTTC. The encoded protein is CAISATITDRETQYF.

The rearrangement links TRBV29-1 to TRBJ2-3; D assignment may be TRBD1 or TRBD2 (6 bases each). There are 13 residues in the CDR3. Germline-derived CDR1 and CDR2 are SQVTM and ANQGSEA. V lost 4 bases and J 6 bases, leaving 14 bases between the germline ends. The CDR3 sequence: CSVAPGGHDTQYF. CDR3 DNA: TGCAGCGTTGCCCCTGGGGGGCATGATACGCAGTATTTT.